This entry features one TCR beta chain sequence. Its antigen is not identified. This record comes from a study of radiotherapy plus CTLA-4 blockade in lung cancer. General observations from the study: Following radiotherapy plus ipilimumab, tumor-derived TCR clones expanded in the blood. Together with interferon-beta, which increased in serum after radiation, early dynamic changes in blood T cell clones were reportedly the best predictors of response.

This table comes from immunoSEQ multiplex PCR, and its TCRdb copy is limited to in-frame clones, with some not included. This table has 45,000 or so clones, around 69% appearing once. There are 12 residues in the CDR3. Trimming removed 4 bases from V and 6 bases from J, with 9 bases in between. The V gene's germline CDR1 is SGHAT and CDR2 FQNNGV. Focal radiation plus CTLA-4 blockade with ipilimumab was given to patients with chemo-refractory metastatic non-small-cell lung cancer. This TCR was sampled from a human donor with non-small cell lung cancer who had stable disease on radiotherapy plus ipilimumab. The V gene is TRBV11-2, the J gene TRBJ1-2; D perhaps matches TRBD1 (5 bases). The sample consisted of peripheral blood, taken from a patient treated with radiotherapy plus ipilimumab. CDR3 protein: CASSSRRDGYTF. CDR3 nucleotides: TGTGCCAGCAGCTCCCGCAGGGATGGCTACACCTTC.